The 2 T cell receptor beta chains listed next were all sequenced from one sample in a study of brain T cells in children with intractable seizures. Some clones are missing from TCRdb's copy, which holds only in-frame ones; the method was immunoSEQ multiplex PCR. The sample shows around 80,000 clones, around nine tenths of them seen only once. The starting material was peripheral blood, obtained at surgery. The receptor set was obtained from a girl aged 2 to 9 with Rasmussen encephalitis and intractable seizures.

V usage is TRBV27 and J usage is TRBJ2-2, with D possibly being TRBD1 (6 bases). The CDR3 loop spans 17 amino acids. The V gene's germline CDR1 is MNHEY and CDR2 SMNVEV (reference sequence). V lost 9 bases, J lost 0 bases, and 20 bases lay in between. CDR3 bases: TGTGCCAGTCTACCGGGACACTTCGCCGCGAACACCGGGGAGCTGTTTTTT. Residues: CASLPGHFAANTGELFF.

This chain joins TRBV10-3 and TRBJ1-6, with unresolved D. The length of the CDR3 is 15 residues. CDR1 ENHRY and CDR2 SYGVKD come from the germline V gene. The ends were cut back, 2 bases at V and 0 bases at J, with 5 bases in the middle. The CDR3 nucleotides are TGTGCCATCAGTGAGGGGAGCTCCTATAATTCACCCCTCCACTTT. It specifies CAISEGSSYNSPLHF.